Listed below are T cell receptor beta chains from one sample, sequenced in a study of response to subunit inactivated influenza vaccine. From the RT-PCR reads, TCRdb called clonotypes with MiXCR, one entry per CDR3 protein. Among 590,000 or so distinct CDR3 sequences listed, less than 15% were seen once. The material sequenced was PBMCs from blood, taken 14 to 15 days before vaccination. The receptors stem from a man between 50 and 59 years old who received an inactivated influenza vaccine. Both conserved end residues are part of each CDR3. A D gene is named only where the DNA matches it firmly. Some rows mark clone size as missing; the rest say once, few, many or name a class of expanded clone.

clone_size	j_call	d_call	v_call	cdr3_nt	cdr3_aa
-	TRBJ1-4	-	TRBV27	TGTGCCAGCAGTTTTTTCTTTAATGAAAAACTGTTTTTT	CASSFFFNEKLFF
-	TRBJ2-1	-	TRBV6-2/TRBV6-3	TGTGCCAGCAGTGGCTACCGGTCGCCGGGCAATGAGCAGTTCTTC	CASSGYRSPGNEQFF
-	TRBJ2-3	TRBD2	TRBV20-1	TGCAGTGCTGCTGGGACTAGCGGAACTACAGATACGCAGTATTTT	CSAAGTSGTTDTQYF
many	TRBJ1-2	-	TRBV3-1	TGTGCCAGCAGCCAAGGGGTCGGGGGCTACACCTTC	CASSQGVGGYTF
many	TRBJ2-1	TRBD1	TRBV12-5	TGTGCTAGTGGTTTGGCAGACAGGGACGGTGAGCAGTTCTTC	CASGLADRDGEQFF
-	TRBJ2-2	-	TRBV6-1	TGTGCCAGCAGTAAACTTAGAGTCTCGAACACCGGGGAGCTGTTTTTT	CASSKLRVSNTGELFF
-	TRBJ2-1	-	TRBV7-6	TGTGCCAGCAGCTTAGCGATGTATGGCTCCTACAATGAGCAGTTCTTC	CASSLAMYGSYNEQFF
-	TRBJ2-1	TRBD2	TRBV4-2	TGTGCCAGCAGCCAAGACCCTGGGACTAGCGGGAGGGCCATGTACAATGAGCAGTTCTTC	CASSQDPGTSGRAMYNEQFF
-	TRBJ2-3	-	TRBV5-1	TGCGCCAGCAGCTTGGCCGGGACAAGGGTAGATACGCAGTATTTT	CASSLAGTRVDTQYF
-	TRBJ2-1	-	TRBV24-1	TGTGCCACCAGTGACCCAGGAGGGTTGGACAATGAGCAGTTCTTC	CATSDPGGLDNEQFF
-	TRBJ2-5	TRBD2	TRBV29-1	TGCAGCGTTGGACTAGCGGGGGGGTTAGAGACCCAGTACTTC	CSVGLAGGLETQYF
few	TRBJ2-5	TRBD2	TRBV28	TGTGCCAGCCGGGGCTGGCGGGGGGGAATCCAGACCCAGTACTTC	CASRGWRGGIQTQYF
few	TRBJ1-3	-	TRBV28	TGTGCCAGCAGTTTACGGACCCTGATCTCTGGAAACACCATATATTTT	CASSLRTLISGNTIYF
-	TRBJ2-1	TRBD2	TRBV24-1	TGTGCCACCAGTGATAAAGGTAGCGGGGCCTACAATGAGCAGTTCTTC	CATSDKGSGAYNEQFF
many	TRBJ2-7	-	TRBV28	TGTGCCAGCAGTTTGTTGGGGACGTACAGGGAAACCTACGAGCAGTACTTC	CASSLLGTYRETYEQYF
-	TRBJ1-1	-	TRBV3-1	TGTGCCAGCAGCTATGGACAGTCGAACACTGAAGCTTTCTTT	CASSYGQSNTEAFF
-	TRBJ2-1	TRBD2	TRBV20-1	TGCTGTGCTAGAGATCTTCTAGCGGGATTTGATGAGCAGTTCTTC	CCARDLLAGFDEQFF
-	TRBJ2-1	-	TRBV20-1	TGCAGTGCTAGCCTAGGTCGGAGATACAATGAGCAGTTCTTC	CSASLGRRYNEQFF
-	TRBJ1-2	TRBD1	TRBV4-3	TGCGCCAGCAGCCAAGCTATCCAGTCGACAGGGAGCTATGGCTACACCTTC	CASSQAIQSTGSYGYTF
-	TRBJ2-2	-	TRBV10-3	TGTGCCATCTCGGGGTCCTCGAACACCGGGGAGCTGTTTTTT	CAISGSSNTGELFF
-	TRBJ1-5	-	TRBV19	TGTGCCAGTAGTCCCCGACACCGTCTTAGCAATCAGCCCCAGCATTTT	CASSPRHRLSNQPQHF
-	TRBJ2-2	-	TRBV5-1	TGCGCCAGCACCGACAAGACCCGCACCGGGGAGCTGTTTTTT	CASTDKTRTGELFF
-	TRBJ1-6	-	TRBV6-5	TGTGCCAGCAGTTACTCGTTCGCCAGGGGAGGCTCACCCCTCCACTTT	CASSYSFARGGSPLHF
-	TRBJ2-7	-	TRBV24-1	TGTGCCACCAGTAACGGATCCTACGAGCAGTACTTC	CATSNGSYEQYF
few	TRBJ2-1	-	TRBV6-2/TRBV6-3	TGTGCCAGCACCCCCCTCGGGGTCTACAATGAGCAGTTCTTC	CASTPLGVYNEQFF
many	TRBJ2-7	-	TRBV3-1	TGTGCCAGCAGCCAACACACAGGAACCTACGAGCAGTACTTC	CASSQHTGTYEQYF
-	TRBJ2-1	TRBD2	TRBV7-3	TGTGCCAGCAGCTCCATAGCGGGAGGAACCAATGAGCAGTTCTTC	CASSSIAGGTNEQFF
-	TRBJ2-7	TRBD2	TRBV28	TGTGCCAGCAGGGAGCGGGGGGGCTTGAGTAGGAACGAGCAGTACTTC	CASRERGGLSRNEQYF
-	TRBJ2-3	TRBD2	TRBV6-1	TGTGCCAGCAGAAAAACCGGACTAGCCCTAGATACGCAGTATTTT	CASRKTGLALDTQYF
few	TRBJ1-2	-	TRBV5-1	TGCGCCAGCAGCTTGGAGCCAGGATCTAACTATGGCTACACCTTC	CASSLEPGSNYGYTF
few	TRBJ2-7	TRBD2	TRBV5-1	TGCGCCAGCAGCTTGGGACTAGCGGACCCGTACGAGCAGTACTTC	CASSLGLADPYEQYF
-	TRBJ2-1	-	TRBV10-2	TGCGCCAGCAGATCCGATACTAGACCGGGAGAGCAGTTCTTC	CASRSDTRPGEQFF
-	TRBJ2-3	TRBD2	TRBV20-1	TGCAGTGCTAGGAAACAAGCGGGAGTCACAGATACGCAGTATTTT	CSARKQAGVTDTQYF
few	TRBJ1-4	-	TRBV6-5	TGTGCCAGCAGTTTCGACAGGCTTAATGAAAAACTGTTTTTT	CASSFDRLNEKLFF
few	TRBJ1-5	-	TRBV20-1	TGCAGTGCTAGTTCGGGGGCCTGGAGCAATCAGCCCCAGCATTTT	CSASSGAWSNQPQHF
few	TRBJ2-1	-	TRBV6-1	TGTGCCAGCAGTGAAGCGGGGGGCCCCAGTTCCTACAATGAGCAGTTCTTC	CASSEAGGPSSYNEQFF
-	TRBJ2-3	-	TRBV12-3/TRBV12-4	TGTGCCAGCAGTCGGGACTCCTGGACAGGCACAGATACGCAGTATTTT	CASSRDSWTGTDTQYF
few	TRBJ1-2	TRBD1	TRBV12-3/TRBV12-4	TGTGCCAGCAGCCCGGAAGGGGGCTTCGGCTACACCTTC	CASSPEGGFGYTF
-	TRBJ2-5	TRBD2	TRBV5-1	TGCGCCAGCAGCTGGGGACTAGCGGGGGCCCCGTACCAAGAGACCCAGTACTTC	CASSWGLAGAPYQETQYF
-	TRBJ2-1	-	TRBV6-5	TGTGCCAGCAGTTACGGCTATACAGGCGATGAGCAGTTCTTC	CASSYGYTGDEQFF
-	TRBJ2-7	-	TRBV5-1	TGCGCCAGCAGCTTGGCCCGGACCATCGACGAGCAGTACTTC	CASSLARTIDEQYF
few	TRBJ1-1	TRBD1	TRBV11-2	TGTGCCAGCAGCAGATATCGGGACAGGGTAGTTCGTTCGGACACTGAAGCTTTCTTT	CASSRYRDRVVRSDTEAFF
-	TRBJ2-6	-	TRBV5-1	TGCGCCAGCAGCTTTTCGGGGATGTCGGGGGCCAACGTCCTGACTTTC	CASSFSGMSGANVLTF
-	TRBJ2-3	TRBD2	TRBV6-1	TGTGCCAGCAGCGATCGGACTAGCACCGTCACAGATACGCAGTATTTT	CASSDRTSTVTDTQYF
many	TRBJ2-1	-	TRBV27	TGTGCCAGCAGCTTCGACTCTTACAATGAGCAGTTCTTC	CASSFDSYNEQFF
many	TRBJ2-2	-	TRBV5-1	TGCGCCAGCAGCTTCTGGGGTTCTGGGGAGCTGTTTTTT	CASSFWGSGELFF
many	TRBJ2-1	-	TRBV28	TGTGCCAGCAGTCGAGGATCCGGGCGGTTCTTC	CASSRGSGRFF
-	TRBJ2-5	TRBD2	TRBV6-1	TGTGCCAGCAGTGTTGGGGCTAGCGGCCAAGAGACCCAGTACTTC	CASSVGASGQETQYF
many	TRBJ1-3	-	TRBV12-3/TRBV12-4	TGTGCCAGCAGGATATCCCCTGGAAACACCATATATTTT	CASRISPGNTIYF
-	TRBJ2-7	-	TRBV5-1	TGCGCCAGCAGCCCGACAGAAACCCAGCCCTCCTACGAGCAGTACTTC	CASSPTETQPSYEQYF
-	TRBJ2-7	-	TRBV4-3	TGCGCCAGCAGCCGAAACCGGGACTTATCCTACGAGCAGTACTTC	CASSRNRDLSYEQYF
-	TRBJ2-1	TRBD1	TRBV7-6	TGTGCCAGCAGCTTAGGGCAAAATGTACAGGGGGGTGAGCAGTTCTTC	CASSLGQNVQGGEQFF
-	TRBJ2-2	-	TRBV2	TGTGCCAGCAGTGTTCGGGAGCCCGGGGAGCTGTTTTTT	CASSVREPGELFF
-	TRBJ2-1	-	TRBV11-3	TGTGCCAGCAGCACACAGCAGGGTTATGAGCAGTTCTTC	CASSTQQGYEQFF